This TCR beta chain was profiled in a study of T cells expressing NK-cell markers. The CDR3 sequence is 14 residues long. Per germline, CDR1 DFQATT and CDR2 SNEGSKA (reference sequence). From its re-call of the 5' RACE reads, TCRdb lists each CDR3 protein once, without DNA. The repertoire shows about 460,000 distinct CDR3 sequences; the top ten hold approximately 1.4%. The source is a woman aged 45-60 years in good health. The source material was blood T cells: a sorted CD56 or NKG2C T cell subset, CD4+ or CD8+ T cells, or bulk PBMC T cells (not recorded which). The chain recombines TRBV20-1 with TRBJ2-7; there is no DNA to check the TCRdb D call of TRBD2. This chain's CDR3 is CSARVEGNRYEQYF.